What follows are 28 T cell receptor beta chains derived from one specimen sequenced in a study of T cells in Graves' hyperthyroidism and ophthalmopathy. Amplification yielded TCR beta CDR3 regions, with RNA transcripts as the source. The primer set for the first-round RT-PCR of the TCR CDR3 was HTBI. TCRdb called the multiplex PCR reads again in MiXCR, with one record for every CDR3 protein. The table includes 540,000 or so distinct CDR3 sequences, about 45% detected once. The sequencing sample was made of peripheral blood or thyroid tissue (not recorded which). Source of these receptors: an adult woman with Graves' disease, either hyperthyroidism or ophthalmopathy (not recorded which).

This clonotype was seen repeatedly, ten times or more. V usage is TRBV5-1 and J usage is TRBJ2-5; no firm D call. The CDR3 totals 13 residues. Trimming took 6 bases from V and 3 from J, leaving 12 bases between them. CDR1 is SGHRS, CDR2 YFSETQ, per germline. The CDR3 DNA reads TGCGCCAGCAATAGTATCAGAGAAGAGACCCAGTACTTC. It is translated as CASNSIREETQYF.

This clonotype was observed many times. The chain uses TRBV12-5 and TRBJ2-7; D may be TRBD1 (5 bases). Germline CDR1 is LGHNT and CDR2 is FRNRAP. This CDR3 has 12 amino acids. V was cut by 6 bases and J by 4 bases, with 10 bases left in between. CDR3 sequence: CASGLDSYEQYF. In DNA form, the CDR3 reads TGTGCTAGTGGCCTAGACAGTTACGAGCAGTACTTC.

This clonotype has at least ten counts. The chain couples TRBV24-1 to TRBJ1-1; D remains ambiguous. V lost 6 bases and J lost 6, with 7 bases in between. CDR1 is KGHDR and CDR2 is SFDVKD in the germline V gene. The CDR3 contains 11 residues. CDR3 in amino acids: CATSFGAEAFF. CDR3 nucleotide sequence: TGTGCCACCAGTTTTGGGGCTGAAGCTTTCTTT.

This clonotype was seen just once. This sequence joins TRBV7-2 and TRBJ1-6, with D hard to call. CDR3 length: 13 residues. Germline V gene sequence: CDR1 SGHTA, CDR2 FQGNSA. The V and J ends lost 3 bases and 6 bases respectively, with 6 bases between them. The DNA of the CDR3 is TGTGCCAGCAGCTTCCAGAGTAATTCACCCCTCCACTTT. Protein sequence: CASSFQSNSPLHF. Using reference TRBV7-2 and TRBJ1-6 for the parts outside the CDR3, the full variable domain is GAGVSQSPSNKVTEKGKDVELRCDPISGHTALYWYRQSLGQGLEFLIYFQGNSAPDKSGLPSDRFSAERTGGSVSTLTIQRTQQEDSAVYLCASSFQSNSPLHFGNGTRLTVT.

This clonotype has ten or more counts. This chain connects TRBV7-2 to TRBJ1-4, with D perhaps TRBD1 (5 bases). The CDR3 spans 14 residues. The ends were cut back, 0 bases at V and 4 bases at J, with 6 bases in the middle. The germline gives CDR1 SGHTA, CDR2 FQGNSA. CDR3 residues: CASSLAGRNEKLFF. The CDR3 region has the DNA TGTGCCAGCAGCTTAGCGGGACGTAATGAAAAACTGTTTTTT.

In this sample, this clonotype turned up many times. The chain links TRBV7-2 to TRBJ1-1, with D possibly being TRBD1 (5 bases). The V end was cut by 3 bases, the J end by 4 bases, with 12 bases between. Germline V gives CDR1 SGHTA, CDR2 FQGNSA. CDR3 size: 14 residues. Written as DNA, the CDR3 is TGTGCCAGCAGCTTGAGGGGTGGCGGCACTGAAGCTTTCTTT. Translating it yields CASSLRGGGTEAFF.

This clonotype was counted at least ten times. The chain has TRBV7-3 and TRBJ2-7; no reliable D call. V lost 1 base and J lost 3, with 13 bases in between. This CDR3 has 15 residues. Per germline, CDR1 SGHTA and CDR2 FQGTGA. CDR3 region: CASSLMPSPYYEQYF. CDR3 in DNA: TGTGCCAGCAGCTTAATGCCGAGCCCTTACTACGAGCAGTACTTC.

This clonotype was picked up many times. The chain is built from TRBV7-9 and TRBJ1-5, with D tentatively TRBD1 (5 bases). Germline assignment: CDR1 SEHNR and CDR2 FQNEAQ (reference sequence). Trimming took off 5 bases at V and 0 bases at J, with 23 bases between the two ends. CDR3 length: 19 amino acids. For the CDR3, the DNA is TGTGCCAGCAGCCCAGCCGCCGGGACGCCCGACTATAGCAATCAGCCCCAGCATTTT. Protein product: CASSPAAGTPDYSNQPQHF.

The sample holds a few counts of this clonotype. V and J are TRBV29-1 and TRBJ1-1; D is ambiguous. V lost 6 bases, J lost 1 base, and 9 bases lay in between. In germline, CDR1 is SQVTM, CDR2 ANQGSEA. The CDR3 is made up of 12 amino acids. The CDR3 reads CSVSAQNTEAFF. The CDR3 DNA reads TGCAGCGTCTCAGCTCAGAACACTGAAGCTTTCTTT.

This clonotype came up many times. The chain is built from TRBV7-9 and TRBJ1-2, with a weak D call TRBD1 (6 bases). Germline lookup yields CDR1 SEHNR and CDR2 FQNEAQ (reference sequence). This CDR3 has 17 residues. V lost 2 bases and J 4 bases, leaving 20 bases between the germline ends. In DNA, the CDR3 is TGTGCCAGCAGCTTATTATTCCGGGGGCCTCCGAGCTATGGCTACACCTTC. Protein product: CASSLLFRGPPSYGYTF. Using reference TRBV7-9 and TRBJ1-2 for the parts outside the CDR3, the full variable domain is DTGVSQNPRHKITKRGQNVTFRCDPISEHNRLYWYRQTLGQGPEFLTYFQNEAQLEKSRLLSDRFSAERPKGSFSTLEIQRTEQGDSAMYLCASSLLFRGPPSYGYTFGSGTRLTVV.

In this sample, this clonotype turned up many times. V and J are TRBV11-2 and TRBJ1-6, with 8 positions matching TRBD1. Germline CDR1 is SGHAT and CDR2 is FQNNGV. After removal of 4 bases from V and 7 bases from J, the junction contained 3 bases not matched to a gene. This CDR3 comprises 14 residues. DNA of the CDR3: TGTGCCAGCAGCTCACAGGGGGGGAATTCACCCCTCCACTTT. Protein sequence: CASSSQGGNSPLHF.

The rearrangement links TRBV2 to TRBJ1-5; D gene uncertain. Germline loops: CDR1 SNHLY, CDR2 FYNNEI. The V gene lost 3 bases and the J gene lost 1 base, with 7 bases spanning the gap. CDR3 length equals 14 residues. The CDR3, as DNA: TGTGCCAGCAGTGACTTGGACAGCAATCAGCCCCAGCATTTT. Protein: CASSDLDSNQPQHF.

The rearrangement uses TRBV20-1 and TRBJ2-7; TRBD2 matches at 8 bases. The CDR3 has 13 residues. The V gene end was trimmed by 5 bases and the J gene end by 2 bases; junction bases not matched to a gene: 5. The germline gives CDR1 DFQATT, CDR2 SNEGSKA (reference sequence). The CDR3 DNA is TGCAGTGCTCAGACTAGCGTCACCTACGAGCAGTACTTC. It yields the protein CSAQTSVTYEQYF.

This clonotype was counted many times. J is TRBJ2-2 and V is TRBV2, with TRBD1 identical over 9 bases. V shed 8 bases and J 5 bases; nucleotides not matched to a gene: 6. The CDR3 runs 14 residues. Looked up from germline, CDR1 is SNHLY and CDR2 is FYNNEI. The CDR3 is CASQQGAWTGELFF. The CDR3 nucleotides are TGTGCCAGCCAACAGGGGGCTTGGACCGGGGAGCTGTTTTTT. The complete variable domain, with remaining parts taken from reference TRBV2 and TRBJ2-2, reads EPEVTQTPSHQVTQMGQEVILRCVPISNHLYFYWYRQILGQKVEFLVSFYNNEISEKSEIFDDQFSVERPDGSNFTLKIRSTKLEDSAMYFCASQQGAWTGELFFGEGSRLTVL.

This clonotype was detected a few times. V gene TRBV7-9 combines with J gene TRBJ2-3; D is uncertain. The CDR3 runs 11 residues. Germline-derived CDR1 and CDR2 are SEHNR and FQNEAQ (reference sequence). V dropped 5 bases and J dropped 4 bases, with 4 bases sitting between them. The CDR3 is CASSASDTQYF. The DNA of the CDR3 is TGTGCCAGCAGCGCATCAGATACGCAGTATTTT. Drawing the rest from reference TRBV7-9 and TRBJ2-3, the complete variable domain is DTGVSQNPRHKITKRGQNVTFRCDPISEHNRLYWYRQTLGQGPEFLTYFQNEAQLEKSRLLSDRFSAERPKGSFSTLEIQRTEQGDSAMYLCASSASDTQYFGPGTRLTVL.

The chain joins TRBV7-2 to TRBJ1-4; a weak D match, TRBD1 (5 bases). Trimming left V 7 bases short and J 6 bases short, with 15 bases between. Germline V gene sequence: CDR1 SGHTA, CDR2 FQGNSA. This CDR3 comprises 14 residues. The CDR3 nucleotides are TGTGCCAGCAAGGTGGGACCAGCGGATGAAAAACTGTTTTTT. Its translation is CASKVGPADEKLFF. Full variable domain (outside the CDR3, taken from reference TRBV7-2 and TRBJ1-4): GAGVSQSPSNKVTEKGKDVELRCDPISGHTALYWYRQSLGQGLEFLIYFQGNSAPDKSGLPSDRFSAERTGGSVSTLTIQRTQQEDSAVYLCASKVGPADEKLFFGSGTQLSVL.

This clonotype was seen repeatedly, ten times or more. The chain has TRBV11-2 and TRBJ2-5; no reliable D call. The CDR3 length is 15 residues. Germline-derived CDR1 and CDR2 are SGHAT and FQNNGV. Deletions cut 3 bases from V and 4 bases from J, with 15 bases between. The CDR3 DNA reads as TGTGCCAGCAGCTTTCGTGAATTACCCGGAGAGACCCAGTACTTC. It codes for CASSFRELPGETQYF.

The chain is built from TRBV7-6 and TRBJ1-2, with D possibly TRBD1 on 5 matching bases. Per germline, CDR1 SGHVS and CDR2 FNYEAQ. Trimming left V 2 bases short and J 8 bases short, with 18 bases between. The CDR3 runs 15 residues. CDR3 sequence: CASSLSTGTARGYTF. Here the CDR3 DNA reads TGTGCCAGCAGCTTATCGACCGGGACGGCGAGGGGCTACACCTTC.

This clonotype was detected a few times. The V call is TRBV7-9, the J call TRBJ2-5; 7 positions agree with TRBD2. The V gene end was trimmed by 5 bases and the J gene end by 5 bases; junction bases not matched to a gene: 8. The V gene's germline CDR1 is SEHNR and CDR2 FQNEAQ (reference sequence). The CDR3 extends over 14 amino acids. CDR3 nucleotide sequence: TGTGCCAGCAGCCCTTCGGGGGGACGGGAGACCCAGTACTTC. This encodes CASSPSGGRETQYF.

This clonotype was seen many times. The chain employs TRBV7-8 and TRBJ2-5; 7 bases fit TRBD1. Germline V gene lookup returns CDR1 SGHVS and CDR2 FQNEAQ. Trimming removed 5 bases from V and 2 bases from J; junction bases left unmatched: 14. This CDR3 contains 17 residues. CDR3 in amino acids: CASSPPRGRGIQETQYF. For the CDR3, the DNA is TGTGCCAGCAGCCCCCCGAGGGGGCGTGGGATTCAAGAGACCCAGTACTTC. Drawing the rest from reference TRBV7-8 and TRBJ2-5, the complete variable domain is GAGVSQSPRYKVAKRGQDVALRCDPISGHVSLFWYQQALGQGPEFLTYFQNEAQLDKSGLPSDRFFAERPEGSVSTLKIQRTQQEDSAVYLCASSPPRGRGIQETQYFGPGTRLLVL.

This clonotype was counted ten times or more. The chain is built from TRBV10-3 and TRBJ1-2, with D perhaps TRBD1 (6 bases). This CDR3 has 13 residues. Germline V gene sequence: CDR1 ENHRY, CDR2 SYGVKD. The ends were cut back, 8 bases at V and 7 bases at J, with 17 bases in the middle. The CDR3 spells CAIGNQGRLGYTF. CDR3 DNA sequence: TGTGCCATCGGAAATCAGGGGCGCCTTGGCTACACCTTC.

This clonotype was observed once. The V call is TRBV5-1, the J call TRBJ2-7, with 7 nucleotides matching TRBD2. There are 15 residues in the CDR3. The germline CDR1 and CDR2 sequences are SGHRS and YFSETQ. The V segment lost 4 bases and the J segment 3 bases; nucleotides outside the gene matches: 10. Written as DNA, the CDR3 is TGCGCCAGCAGCCGAGGGACTACAACGGTCTACGAGCAGTACTTC. Its protein product is CASSRGTTTVYEQYF.

This clonotype came up many times. The genes are TRBV5-1 and TRBJ2-7, with D possibly being TRBD2 (6 bases). The CDR3 is 15 residues long. The V end was cut by 4 bases, the J end by 2 bases, with 16 bases between. Germline V CDR1 and CDR2: SGHRS, YFSETQ. The CDR3 bases are TGCGCCAGCAGCCCGGAGGGCAGACCGACCTACGAGCAGTACTTC. Its protein product is CASSPEGRPTYEQYF.

The chain joins TRBV7-9 to TRBJ1-6; D is perhaps TRBD1 (5 bases). The CDR3 has 14 amino acids. Germline V lookup: CDR1 SEHNR, CDR2 FQNEAQ (reference sequence). V gave up 6 bases and J gave up 10 bases, with 16 bases separating them. CDR3 coding DNA: TGTGCCAGCAGTGAAAGGGCCGGGGGATCACCCCTCCACTTT. It specifies CASSERAGGSPLHF.

As for this clonotype: A much larger clone differs from this one at a single base, so this may be a read error. The chain uses TRBV29-1 and TRBJ2-2; possible D gene TRBD1, 6 bases. The CDR3 sequence is 14 residues long. Germline V gene lookup returns CDR1 SQVTM and CDR2 ANQGSEA. Trimming pared 7 bases from V and 5 bases from J, leaving 17 bases between. DNA of the CDR3: TGCAGCGCTCAGAGGGGGAGATGGACCGGGGAGCTGTTTTTT. Protein: CSAQRGRWTGELFF.

This clonotype was recorded a few times. This sequence joins TRBV15 and TRBJ1-2; the D gene is possibly TRBD1 (6 bases). V lost 1 base to trimming and J lost 8 bases, with 20 bases between them. The CDR3 runs 16 residues. Germline V gives CDR1 LNHNV, CDR2 YYDKDF (reference sequence). CDR3 bases: TGTGCCACCAGCAGAGCCCTACAATTACAGGGCGAGGGCTACACCTTC. Protein: CATSRALQLQGEGYTF.

The V gene is TRBV11-2, the J gene TRBJ1-1, with unresolved D. Germline V lookup: CDR1 SGHAT, CDR2 FQNNGV. The CDR3 contains 15 residues. The germline V and J ends were trimmed by 6 bases and 2 bases, with 16 bases remaining between them. The CDR3 here is CASSPRPGPNTEAFF. The CDR3 bases are TGTGCCAGCAGTCCCCGGCCAGGCCCTAACACTGAAGCTTTCTTT.

The sample holds many counts of this clonotype. The rearrangement links TRBV7-2 to TRBJ1-1, with TRBD1 as a possible D gene (6 bases). Between the trimmed V and J ends, which lost 5 bases and 3 bases, there was a span of 13 bases. The CDR3 totals 14 residues. CDR1 and CDR2 (germline): SGHTA, FQGNSA. CDR3 nucleotide sequence: TGTGCCAGCAGCCGACAGGCGGTGGACACTGAAGCTTTCTTT. As protein: CASSRQAVDTEAFF.